This T cell receptor beta chain was identified during a study of a mutant IDH1 vaccine in newly diagnosed glioma. Across the whole study: Patients began vaccination 4-6 weeks after radiotherapy alone, or with temozolomide cycles. Earlier therapy was either radiotherapy, temozolomide, or both, and most got both. Treated patients, approximately 62% male and around 38% female, averaged about 40 years of age.

Germline V lookup: CDR1 SGHRS, CDR2 YFSETQ. The CDR3 length is 14 residues. Trimming at V came to 2 bases and at J to 7 bases, leaving 9 bases not matched to a gene. Generated by immunoSEQ multiplex PCR, the TCRdb table keeps only in-frame clones and is missing some. This table holds tens of thousands of clones, over 70% found once. Time point: week 11, during vaccination. Every vaccine dose comprised 300 ug of mutant IDH1 20-mer peptide plus topical imiquimod. Turning to this clone: Antigen unknown.

Findings and limits, study-wide: No link was apparently found between pseudoprogression and changes in top peripheral T cell clonotypes.

Sequences were derived from PBMCs, sampled from a glioma patient whose treatment included an IDH1 peptide vaccine. This TCR derives from a man aged 45 to 65 with glioma. V gene TRBV5-1 combines with J gene TRBJ2-7, with 7 bases matching TRBD1. CDR3 nucleotides: TGCGCCAGCAGCTTTACGACAGGGACGGGGGAGCAGTACTTC. Amino acid sequence: CASSFTTGTGEQYF.